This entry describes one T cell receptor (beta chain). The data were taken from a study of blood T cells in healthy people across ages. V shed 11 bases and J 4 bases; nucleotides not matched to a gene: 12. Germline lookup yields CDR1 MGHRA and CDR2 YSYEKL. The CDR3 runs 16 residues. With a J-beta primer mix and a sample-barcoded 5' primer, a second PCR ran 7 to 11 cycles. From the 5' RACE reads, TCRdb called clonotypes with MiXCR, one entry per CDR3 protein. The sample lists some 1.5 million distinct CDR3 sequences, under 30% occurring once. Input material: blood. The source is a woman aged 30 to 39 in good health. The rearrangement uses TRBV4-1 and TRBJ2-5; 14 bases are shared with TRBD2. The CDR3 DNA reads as TGCGCCGGCAAGAAGATGACTAGCGGGAGGGCAGAGACCCAGTACTTC. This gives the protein CAGKKMTSGRAETQYF.